The sequence of this T cell receptor beta chain was determined in a study of T cell changes during pregnancy in multiple sclerosis. Data came from immunoSEQ multiplex PCR; TCRdb stores just in-frame clones and leaves some out. The sample includes about 80,000 clones, 90% to 95% of them seen just once. V shed 5 bases, J shed 5 bases, and the junction held 8 bases outside the gene matches. CDR3 length: 14 residues. The germline V gene encodes CDR1 MNHEY and CDR2 SMNVEV (reference sequence). The TCR comes from a female donor with multiple sclerosis, enrolled in a pregnancy study. This chain connects TRBV27 to TRBJ2-7; 8 bases match TRBD2. Material: peripheral blood, obtained before pregnancy. The CDR3 bases are TGTGCCAGCAGTCAGGCAGCGGGAGAGGACGAGCAGTACTTC. This encodes CASSQAAGEDEQYF.